This T cell receptor (beta chain) was retrieved from a study of cytomegalovirus exposure and HLA in healthy donors. The study ran its PCR with 60 Vbeta and 13 Jbeta primers. The method was immunoSEQ multiplex PCR; TCRdb's version includes in-frame clones alone and lacks a portion of them. The sample carries 150,000 or so clones, more than 70% recorded once. The J segment lost 6 bases and the V segment lost 6 bases, leaving 10 bases of the junction unmatched. The CDR3 contains 14 residues. Germline V CDR1 and CDR2: SNHLY, FYNNEI. Specimen: PBMCs. This TCR was recovered from a man over 45 in good health and CMV-seronegative. V is TRBV2 and J is TRBJ1-2, with 7 bases aligning to TRBD1. This chain's CDR3 is CASSGQTGRNGYTF. The CDR3, as DNA: TGTGCCAGCAGCGGTCAGACAGGGCGGAATGGCTACACCTTC.